The T cell receptor beta chain described here comes from a study of radiotherapy plus CTLA-4 blockade in lung cancer. Remarks on this clone: Its matching antigen is unknown.

Study-level findings and limits: The best predictor of response was reported to be early blood T cell clone dynamics, with interferon-beta. Blood saw expansion of tumor-derived TCR clones after radiotherapy plus ipilimumab.

Data came from immunoSEQ multiplex PCR; TCRdb stores just in-frame clones and leaves some out. The sample carries approximately 41,000 clones, about 70% recorded once. The sequence was collected from a human donor with non-small cell lung cancer who had stable disease on radiotherapy plus ipilimumab. The sequences come from peripheral blood, collected from a patient treated with radiotherapy plus ipilimumab.

The CDR3 loop is CASSLTGRSPLHF. The CDR3 region has the DNA TGTGCCAGCAGCTTGACAGGGCGGTCACCCCTCCACTTT. The chain recombines TRBV5-6 with TRBJ1-6; D may be TRBD1 (6 bases). The CDR3 totals 13 residues. Deletions cut 1 base from V and 10 bases from J, with 9 bases between. The germline V gene has CDR1 SGHDT and CDR2 YYEEEE.